Below, 2 T cell receptor beta chains from the same sample are listed, as sequenced in a study of shared clonotypes between healthy human individuals. Measured with immunoSEQ multiplex PCR; TCRdb has only the in-frame clones, and not every one. The sample carries some 2,400,000 clones, approximately 96% recorded once. Sequenced: naive CD4+ T cells sorted from blood. Subset denoted: CD45RA+ positively selected. The receptors were gathered from a man between 18 and 35 years old in good health.

The chain has TRBV12-5 and TRBJ2-7, with D perhaps being TRBD1 or TRBD2 (5 bases each). V was shortened by 5 bases and J by 5 bases, with 10 bases between the two germline ends. The germline gives CDR1 LGHNT, CDR2 FRNRAP. This CDR3 has 12 amino acids. The CDR3 nucleotides read TGTGCTAGTGGTAAAGGGACCCACGAGCAGTACTTC. Protein product: CASGKGTHEQYF.

This sequence joins TRBV14 and TRBJ2-7; the D gene is possibly TRBD2 (6 bases). The germline CDR1 and CDR2 sequences are SGHDN and FVKESK. V gave up 0 bases and J gave up 2 bases, with 14 bases separating them. The CDR3 runs to 16 residues. CDR3 loop: CASSQDSLASPYEQYF. The CDR3 DNA is TGTGCCAGCAGCCAAGATTCCCTAGCGAGCCCCTACGAGCAGTACTTC.